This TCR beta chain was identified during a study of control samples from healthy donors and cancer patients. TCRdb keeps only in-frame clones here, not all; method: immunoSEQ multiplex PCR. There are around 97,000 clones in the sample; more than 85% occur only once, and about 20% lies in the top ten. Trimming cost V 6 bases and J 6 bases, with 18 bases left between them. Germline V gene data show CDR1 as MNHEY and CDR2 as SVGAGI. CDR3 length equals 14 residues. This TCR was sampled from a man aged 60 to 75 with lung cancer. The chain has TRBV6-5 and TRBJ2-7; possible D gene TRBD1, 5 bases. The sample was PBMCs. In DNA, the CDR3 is TGTGCCAGCAGCAGCAGGTTGGGGCTGAGCGAGCAGTACTTC. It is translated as CASSSRLGLSEQYF.